Presented here are 17 T cell receptor beta chains from one specimen sequenced in a study of Graves' ophthalmopathy and Graves' hyperthyroidism. The authors amplified TCR beta CDR3 regions from RNA transcripts. First-round RT-PCR with HTBI primers preceded a second-round multiplex PCR. TCRdb reanalysed the multiplex PCR reads using MiXCR and keeps one entry per CDR3 protein. This table holds hundreds of thousands of distinct CDR3 sequences, roughly 21% found once. The sample taken for sequencing was peripheral blood. The receptors come from a woman aged 18-29 years with stable Graves' hyperthyroidism.

The sample holds many counts of this clonotype. A much bigger clone sits one base away, suggesting this may be a read error. The J gene is TRBJ1-1, the V gene TRBV27; a weak D match, TRBD1 (5 bases). Germline assignment: CDR1 MNHEY and CDR2 SMNVEV (reference sequence). The CDR3 covers 15 residues. The CDR3, as DNA: TGTGCCAGCAGCTTATCGACGCGTAGAGGGACTGAAGCTCTCTTT. Its protein product is CASSLSTRRGTEALF.

This clonotype appeared many times. The chain recombines TRBV11-2 with TRBJ2-7; 12 positions match TRBD2. In germline, CDR1 is SGHAT, CDR2 FQNNGV. V shed 2 bases and J 7 bases; nucleotides not matched to a gene: 12. This CDR3 has 17 residues. The CDR3 DNA follows: TGTGCCAGCAGCTTAAGGGTCGGACTAGCGGGACGAATTGAGCAGTACTTC. Translation: CASSLRVGLAGRIEQYF.

The chain has TRBV20-1 and TRBJ2-7; possible D gene TRBD2, 6 bases. The germline V gene encodes CDR1 DFQATT and CDR2 SNEGSKA (reference sequence). Trimming removed 0 bases at V and 3 bases at J, with 15 bases between. This CDR3 has 15 residues. CDR3 DNA: TGCAGTGCTAGAGATGTTAGTAGGGGAGGCTACGAGCAGTACTTC. It yields the protein CSARDVSRGGYEQYF.

The chain combines TRBV29-1 with TRBJ2-7, with 9 bases lining up with TRBD2. The germline CDR1 and CDR2 sequences are SQVTM and ANQGSEA. The CDR3 length is 14 residues. The CDR3 DNA follows: TGCAGGTATTATCTAGCGGGAAACTCCTACGAGCAGTACTTC. Residues: CRYYLAGNSYEQYF.

There are many counts of this clonotype. The rearrangement uses TRBV7-8 and TRBJ2-5; the D gene is possibly TRBD2 (6 bases). Looked up from germline, CDR1 is SGHVS and CDR2 is FQNEAQ. This CDR3 has 15 residues. Trimming removed 1 base from V and 3 bases from J, with 12 bases in between. CDR3 protein: CASSLDSGLEETQYF. The CDR3 DNA is TGTGCCAGCAGCTTAGATTCGGGACTGGAAGAGACCCAGTACTTC.

This clonotype was counted at least ten times. The J gene is TRBJ2-2, the V gene TRBV28, with a possible D match to TRBD1 (6 bases). Trimming shortened V by 5 bases and J by 3 bases, and 13 bases separated the two germline ends. CDR1 is MDHEN and CDR2 is SYDVKM in the germline V gene. This CDR3 has 15 amino acids. DNA for the CDR3: TGTGCCAGCAGTCACAGGGTACCTTACACCGGGGAGCTGTTTTTT. It codes for CASSHRVPYTGELFF.

This clonotype came up many times. The chain combines TRBV6-2 or TRBV6-3 with TRBJ2-7; maybe TRBD2 (5 bases). The CDR3 length is 14 residues. In germline, CDR1 is MNHEY, CDR2 SVGEGT. V was pared by 8 bases and J by 3 bases, with 17 bases between. The CDR3 sequence is CASLKGPGIYEQYF. CDR3 sequence (DNA): TGTGCCAGCCTAAAAGGGCCGGGGATCTACGAGCAGTACTTC.

This clonotype was detected ten times or more. This may be a read error, as it is one base from a much larger clone. This rearrangement joins TRBV6-2 or TRBV6-3 to TRBJ2-5, with D possibly TRBD1 on 6 matching bases. Trimming stripped 6 bases from V and 5 bases from J, with 19 bases between. CDR1 MNHEY and CDR2 SVGEGT come from the germline V gene. This CDR3 contains 15 residues. CDR3 in DNA: TGTGCCAGCAGCAGCCCCGGACAGCTGCAGGAGACCCAGTACTTC. Translated, it gives CASSSPGQLQETQYF.

This clonotype was counted many times. V is TRBV6-5 and J is TRBJ1-5; no firm D call. Per germline, CDR1 MNHEY and CDR2 SVGAGI. V was clipped by 5 bases and J by 9 bases, with 11 bases between them. The CDR3 has 12 amino acids. CDR3 loop: CASSNPGVPQHF. The CDR3 DNA sequence: TGTGCCAGCAGTAACCCCGGCGTGCCCCAGCATTTT.

This clonotype showed up many times. The V gene is TRBV19, the J gene TRBJ1-1; D perhaps matches TRBD1 (6 bases). V shed 3 bases and J shed 5 bases, with 13 bases lying between them. CDR1 and CDR2 (germline): LNHDA, SQIVND (reference sequence). This CDR3 has 14 residues. Written as DNA, the CDR3 is TGTGCCAGTAGTATGACCCAGGGGCGAACTGAAGCTTTCTTT. Translation: CASSMTQGRTEAFF.

This clonotype was seen at least ten times. The V call is TRBV7-6, the J call TRBJ2-7; TRBD1 might be the D (5 bases). The CDR3 has 15 residues. Trimming left V 6 bases short and J 2 bases short, with 17 bases between. Germline CDR1 SGHVS, CDR2 FNYEAQ. The CDR3 reads CASSHWGPRPYEQYF. The CDR3 nucleotides read TGTGCCAGCAGTCATTGGGGCCCTCGACCCTACGAGCAGTACTTC.

This clonotype was seen many times. The chain recombines TRBV12-3 or TRBV12-4 with TRBJ1-5; no clear D. This CDR3 is built from 12 residues. V lost 6 bases and J lost 6, with 9 bases in between. The CDR3 bases are TGTGCCAGCAGGTCCGGGATTCAGCCCCAGCATTTT. Protein: CASRSGIQPQHF.

This clonotype was found many times. The V gene is TRBV19, the J gene TRBJ2-6, with D perhaps TRBD1 (5 bases). Germline V CDR1 and CDR2: LNHDA, SQIVND (reference sequence). V lost 4 bases, J lost 0 bases, and 19 bases lay in between. The CDR3 contains 19 residues. The CDR3 coding sequence is TGTGCCAGTAGTACCCCCGTCACAGGTTTATCCTCTGGGGCCAACGTCCTGACTTTC. This sequence encodes CASSTPVTGLSSGANVLTF.

This clonotype showed up just once. The V and J genes are TRBV5-1 and TRBJ2-7, with 16 positions matching TRBD2. CDR3 length: 17 amino acids. The germline CDR1 and CDR2 sequences are SGHRS and YFSETQ. V dropped 5 bases and J dropped 1; count of bases not matched to a gene: 6. CDR3 residues: CASRTGLAGGASYEQYF. As DNA, the CDR3 is TGCGCCAGCAGAACGGGACTAGCGGGAGGGGCGTCCTACGAGCAGTACTTC.

This clonotype was counted many times. This sequence joins TRBV28 and TRBJ1-5; possibly TRBD1 for D (5 bases). V gave up 2 bases and J gave up 5 bases, with 19 bases separating them. Per germline, CDR1 MDHEN and CDR2 SYDVKM. The length of the CDR3 is 17 residues. The CDR3, as DNA: TGTGCCAGCAGTTTAGAGGGGCTAACCCTTACGGATCAGCCCCAGCATTTT. Translation: CASSLEGLTLTDQPQHF.

The chain carries TRBV24-1 and TRBJ2-7; a possible D gene is TRBD2 (5 bases). Germline V gene lookup returns CDR1 KGHDR and CDR2 SFDVKD. The CDR3 is 13 amino acids. Trimming cost V 11 bases and J 5 bases, with 18 bases left between them. CDR3 DNA sequence: TGTGCCAGTACGGACTCAGCGGACCACGAGCAGTACTTC. Its protein is CASTDSADHEQYF.

There are many counts of this clonotype. The CDR3 sequence: CASSQSRDYEQYF. The CDR3 region has the DNA TGCGCCAGCAGCCAGTCCAGGGACTACGAGCAGTACTTC. V usage is TRBV4-1 and J usage is TRBJ2-7; a weak D match, TRBD1 (5 bases). V was trimmed by 3 bases and J by 3 bases, leaving 9 bases between them. Per germline, CDR1 MGHRA and CDR2 YSYEKL. The CDR3 spans 13 residues.